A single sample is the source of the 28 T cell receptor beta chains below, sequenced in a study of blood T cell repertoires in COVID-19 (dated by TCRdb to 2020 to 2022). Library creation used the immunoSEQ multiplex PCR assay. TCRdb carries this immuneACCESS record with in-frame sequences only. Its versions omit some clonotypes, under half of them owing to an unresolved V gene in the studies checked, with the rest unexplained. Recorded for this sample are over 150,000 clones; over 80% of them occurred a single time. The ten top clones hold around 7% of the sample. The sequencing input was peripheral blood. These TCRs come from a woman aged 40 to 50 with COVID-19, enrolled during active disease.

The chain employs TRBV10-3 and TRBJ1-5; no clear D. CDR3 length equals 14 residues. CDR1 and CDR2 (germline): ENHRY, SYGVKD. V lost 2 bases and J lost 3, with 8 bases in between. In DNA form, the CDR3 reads TGTGCCATCAGTGAGCTACAGTACAATCAGCCCCAGCATTTT. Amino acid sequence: CAISELQYNQPQHF.

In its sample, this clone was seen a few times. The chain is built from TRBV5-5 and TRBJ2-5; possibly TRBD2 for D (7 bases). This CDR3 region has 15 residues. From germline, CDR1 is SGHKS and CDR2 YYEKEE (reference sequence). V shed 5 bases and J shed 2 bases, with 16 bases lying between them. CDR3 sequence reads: CASRIRGGKQETQYF. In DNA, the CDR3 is TGTGCCAGCAGAATAAGGGGGGGTAAACAAGAGACCCAGTACTTC.

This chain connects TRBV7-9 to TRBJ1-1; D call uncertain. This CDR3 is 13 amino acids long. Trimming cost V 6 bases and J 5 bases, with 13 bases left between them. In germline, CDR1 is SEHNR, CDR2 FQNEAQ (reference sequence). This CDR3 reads CASRSTTGTEAFF. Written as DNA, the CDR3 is TGTGCCAGCAGGTCCACGACGGGGACTGAAGCTTTCTTT.

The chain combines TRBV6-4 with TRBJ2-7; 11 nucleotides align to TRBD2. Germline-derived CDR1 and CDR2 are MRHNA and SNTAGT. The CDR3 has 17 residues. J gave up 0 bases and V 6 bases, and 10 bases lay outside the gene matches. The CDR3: CASSPGLAVTSSYEQYF. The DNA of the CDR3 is TGTGCCAGCAGCCCGGGACTAGCGGTTACAAGCTCCTACGAGCAGTACTTC.

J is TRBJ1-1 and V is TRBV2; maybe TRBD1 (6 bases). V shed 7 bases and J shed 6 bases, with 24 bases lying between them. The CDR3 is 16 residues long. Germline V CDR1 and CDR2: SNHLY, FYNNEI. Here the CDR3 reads CASTFNGGGGMSEAFF. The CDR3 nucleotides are TGTGCCAGCACCTTCAACGGGGGGGGCGGGATGTCTGAAGCTTTCTTT.

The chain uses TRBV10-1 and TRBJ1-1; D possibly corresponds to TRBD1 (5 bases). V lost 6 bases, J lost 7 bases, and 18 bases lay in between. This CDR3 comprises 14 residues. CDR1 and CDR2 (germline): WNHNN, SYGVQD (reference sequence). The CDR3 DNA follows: TGCGCCAGCAGCGACCCAGGGTGGAATGGTGAAGCTTTCTTT. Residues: CASSDPGWNGEAFF.

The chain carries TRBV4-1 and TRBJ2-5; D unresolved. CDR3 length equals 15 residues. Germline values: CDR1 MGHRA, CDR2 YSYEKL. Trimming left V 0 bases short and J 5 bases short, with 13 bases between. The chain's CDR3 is CASSQEGASRETQYF. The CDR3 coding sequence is TGCGCCAGCAGCCAAGAAGGAGCCAGCCGGGAGACCCAGTACTTC.

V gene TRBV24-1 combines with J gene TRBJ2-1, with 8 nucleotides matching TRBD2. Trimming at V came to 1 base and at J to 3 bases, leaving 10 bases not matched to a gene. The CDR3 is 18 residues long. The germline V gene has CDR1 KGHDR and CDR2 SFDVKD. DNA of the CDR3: TGTGCCACCAGTGATTTTTATACCGCGGGACTAGGCTACAATGAGCAGTTCTTC. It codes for CATSDFYTAGLGYNEQFF.

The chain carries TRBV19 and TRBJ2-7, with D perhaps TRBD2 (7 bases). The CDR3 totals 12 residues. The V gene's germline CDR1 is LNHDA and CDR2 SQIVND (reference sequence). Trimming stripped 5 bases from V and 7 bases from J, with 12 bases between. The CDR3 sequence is CASSPQGGEQYF. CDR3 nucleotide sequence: TGTGCCAGTAGTCCACAGGGAGGGGAGCAGTACTTC.

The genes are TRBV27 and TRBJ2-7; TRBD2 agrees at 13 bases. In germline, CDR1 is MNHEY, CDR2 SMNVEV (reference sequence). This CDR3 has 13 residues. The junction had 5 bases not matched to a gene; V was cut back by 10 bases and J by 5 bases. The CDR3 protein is CATRTSGSHEQYF. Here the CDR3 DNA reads TGTGCCACCAGGACTAGCGGGAGCCACGAGCAGTACTTC.

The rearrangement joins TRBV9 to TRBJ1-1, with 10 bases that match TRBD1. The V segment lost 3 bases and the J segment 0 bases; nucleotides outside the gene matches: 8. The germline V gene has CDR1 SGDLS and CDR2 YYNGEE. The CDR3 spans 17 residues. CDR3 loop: CASSARDRGQMNTEAFF. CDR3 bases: TGTGCCAGCAGCGCCCGGGACAGGGGACAGATGAACACTGAAGCTTTCTTT.

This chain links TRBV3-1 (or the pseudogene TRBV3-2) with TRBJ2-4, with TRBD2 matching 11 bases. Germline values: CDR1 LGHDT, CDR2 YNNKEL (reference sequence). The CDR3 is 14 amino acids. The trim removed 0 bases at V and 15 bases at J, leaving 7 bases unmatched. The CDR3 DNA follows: TGTGCCAGCAGCCAAGAATCACTAGCGGGGGTTGTGTACTTC. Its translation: CASSQESLAGVVYF.

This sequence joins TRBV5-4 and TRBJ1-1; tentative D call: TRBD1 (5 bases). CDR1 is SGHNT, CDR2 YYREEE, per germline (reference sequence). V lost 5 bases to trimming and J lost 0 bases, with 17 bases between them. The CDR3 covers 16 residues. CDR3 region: CASRGSADTVNTEAFF. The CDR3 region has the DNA TGTGCCAGCAGGGGATCTGCGGACACCGTGAACACTGAAGCTTTCTTT.

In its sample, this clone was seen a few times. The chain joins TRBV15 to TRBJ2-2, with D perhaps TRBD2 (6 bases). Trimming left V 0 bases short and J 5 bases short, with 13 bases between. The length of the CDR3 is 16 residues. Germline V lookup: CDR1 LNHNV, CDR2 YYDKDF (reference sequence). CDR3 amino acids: CATSRDPGGRTGELFF. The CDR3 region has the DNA TGTGCCACCAGCAGAGATCCCGGGGGACGAACCGGGGAGCTGTTTTTT.

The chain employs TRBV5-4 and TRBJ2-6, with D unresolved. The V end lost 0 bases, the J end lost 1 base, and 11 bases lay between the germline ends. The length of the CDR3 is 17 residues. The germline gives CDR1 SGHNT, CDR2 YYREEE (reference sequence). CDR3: CASSLAAMASGANVLTF. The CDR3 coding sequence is TGTGCCAGCAGCTTGGCAGCGATGGCTTCTGGGGCCAACGTCCTGACTTTC.

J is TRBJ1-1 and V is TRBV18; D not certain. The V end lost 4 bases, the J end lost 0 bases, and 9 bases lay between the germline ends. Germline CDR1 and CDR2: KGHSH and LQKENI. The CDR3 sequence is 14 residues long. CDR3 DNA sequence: TGTGCCAGCTCACTGGCAGGCTTGAACACTGAAGCTTTCTTT. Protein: CASSLAGLNTEAFF.

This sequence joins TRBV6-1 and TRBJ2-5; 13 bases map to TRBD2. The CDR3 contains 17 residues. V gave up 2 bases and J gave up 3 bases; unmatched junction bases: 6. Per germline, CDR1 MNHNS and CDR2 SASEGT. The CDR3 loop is CASSELGLAGRKETQYF. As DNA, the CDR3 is TGTGCCAGCAGTGAACTGGGACTAGCGGGACGTAAAGAGACCCAGTACTTC.

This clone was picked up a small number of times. DNA for the CDR3: TGTGCCAGCAGTTACTCAAGGACAGGGTCGGTCGAGCAGTACTTC. The encoded protein is CASSYSRTGSVEQYF. The chain joins TRBV6-5 to TRBJ2-7; 8 positions match TRBD1. V lost 0 bases, J lost 6 bases, and 7 bases stayed unmatched. Germline lookup yields CDR1 MNHEY and CDR2 SVGAGI. The CDR3 sequence is 15 residues long.

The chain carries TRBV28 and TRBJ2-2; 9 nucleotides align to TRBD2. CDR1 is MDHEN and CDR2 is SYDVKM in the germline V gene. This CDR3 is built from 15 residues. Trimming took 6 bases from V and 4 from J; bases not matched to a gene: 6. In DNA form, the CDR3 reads TGTGCCAGCAGCACCGGGACTAGCCCCACCGGGGAGCTGTTTTTT. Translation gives CASSTGTSPTGELFF.

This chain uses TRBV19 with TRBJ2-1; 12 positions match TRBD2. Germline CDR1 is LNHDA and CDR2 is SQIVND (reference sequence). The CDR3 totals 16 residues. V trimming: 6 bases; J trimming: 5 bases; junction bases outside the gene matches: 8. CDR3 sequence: CASSPSGREHNNEQFF. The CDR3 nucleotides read TGTGCCAGTAGCCCTAGCGGGAGGGAACACAACAATGAGCAGTTCTTC.

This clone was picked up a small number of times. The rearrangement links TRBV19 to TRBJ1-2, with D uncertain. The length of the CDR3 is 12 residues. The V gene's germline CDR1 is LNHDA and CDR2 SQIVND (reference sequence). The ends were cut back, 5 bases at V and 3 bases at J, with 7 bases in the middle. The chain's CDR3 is CASSRGDYGYTF. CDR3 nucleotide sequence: TGTGCCAGTAGTCGGGGAGACTATGGCTACACCTTC.

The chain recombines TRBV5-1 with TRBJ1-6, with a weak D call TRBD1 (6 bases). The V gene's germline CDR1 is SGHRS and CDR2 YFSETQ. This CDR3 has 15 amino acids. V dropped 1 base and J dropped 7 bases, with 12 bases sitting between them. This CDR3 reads CASSLTGRGNSPLHF. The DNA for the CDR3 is TGCGCCAGCAGCTTGACAGGGAGGGGAAATTCACCCCTCCACTTT.

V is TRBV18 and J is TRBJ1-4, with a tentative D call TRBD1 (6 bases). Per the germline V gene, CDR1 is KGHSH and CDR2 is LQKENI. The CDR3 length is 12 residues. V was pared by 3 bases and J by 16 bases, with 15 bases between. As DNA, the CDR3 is TGTGCCAGCTCACCCTTGGACAGTGTTTCGTTTTTT. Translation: CASSPLDSVSFF.

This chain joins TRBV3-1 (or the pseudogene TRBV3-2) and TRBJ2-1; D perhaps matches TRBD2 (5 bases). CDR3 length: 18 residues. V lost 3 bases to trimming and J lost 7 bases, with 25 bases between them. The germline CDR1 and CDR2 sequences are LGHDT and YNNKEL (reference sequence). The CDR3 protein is CASSHPFGRGRRLNEQFF. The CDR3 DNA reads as TGTGCCAGCAGCCACCCTTTCGGTCGAGGGAGAAGGTTAAATGAGCAGTTCTTC.

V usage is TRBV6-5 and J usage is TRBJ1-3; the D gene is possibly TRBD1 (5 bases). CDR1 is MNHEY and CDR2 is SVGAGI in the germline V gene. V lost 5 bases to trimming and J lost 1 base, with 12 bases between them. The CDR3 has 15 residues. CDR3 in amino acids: CASSPIRVSGNTIYF. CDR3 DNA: TGTGCCAGCAGTCCCATCAGGGTATCTGGAAACACCATATATTTT.

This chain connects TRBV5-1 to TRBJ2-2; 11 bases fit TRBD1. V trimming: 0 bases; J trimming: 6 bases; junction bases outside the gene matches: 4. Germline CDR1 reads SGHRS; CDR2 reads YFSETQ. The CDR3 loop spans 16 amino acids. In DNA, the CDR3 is TGCGCCAGCAGCTTGGCCGGGACAGGGGGTCCCGGGGAGCTGTTTTTT. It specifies CASSLAGTGGPGELFF. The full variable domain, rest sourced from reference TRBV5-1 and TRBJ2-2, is KAGVTQTPRYLIKTRGQQVTLSCSPISGHRSVSWYQQTPGQGLQFLFEYFSETQRNKGNFPGRFSGRQFSNSRSEMNVSTLELGDSALYLCASSLAGTGGPGELFFGEGSRLTVL.

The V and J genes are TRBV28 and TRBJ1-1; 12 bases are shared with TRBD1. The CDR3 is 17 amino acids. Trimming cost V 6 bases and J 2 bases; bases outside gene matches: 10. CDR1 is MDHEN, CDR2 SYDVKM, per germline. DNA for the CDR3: TGTGCCAGCAGCTTAAGGGACAGGGGGCTACCTAACACTGAAGCTTTCTTT. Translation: CASSLRDRGLPNTEAFF.

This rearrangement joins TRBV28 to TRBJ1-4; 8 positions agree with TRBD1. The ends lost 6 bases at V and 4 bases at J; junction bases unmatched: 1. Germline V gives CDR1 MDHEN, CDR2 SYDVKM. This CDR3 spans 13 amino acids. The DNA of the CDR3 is TGTGCCAGCAGAACAGGGGGTAATGAAAAACTGTTTTTT. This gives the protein CASRTGGNEKLFF.